The 15 T cell receptor beta chains presented below share a single source sample, sequenced in a study of blood T cell repertoires in COVID-19. The method was immunoSEQ multiplex PCR; TCRdb's version includes in-frame clones alone and lacks a portion of them. The table has roughly 240,000 clones, 75% to 90% seen once; the top ten hold around 1%. Material for sequencing was PBMCs or T cells enriched from blood (not recorded which). Source of these receptors: a man aged 45-65 years who had been exposed to COVID-19.

The rearrangement uses TRBV5-1 and TRBJ2-1; 8 bases align to TRBD2. The V gene's germline CDR1 is SGHRS and CDR2 YFSETQ. The CDR3 has 14 amino acids. Losses at the gene ends were 1 base for V and 4 bases for J; bases not matched to a gene: 1. The DNA for the CDR3 is TGCGCCAGCAGCTTGACTAGCGGATACAATGAGCAGTTCTTC. Its translation: CASSLTSGYNEQFF.

This clone has more than one count but fewer than ten. CDR3 bases: TGTGCCAGCAGTTCGCAGGCGGCTTTCTTT. The encoded protein is CASSSQAAFF. The chain uses TRBV28 and TRBJ1-1; D ambiguous. This CDR3 is 10 amino acids long. Germline assignment: CDR1 MDHEN and CDR2 SYDVKM. V dropped 4 bases and J dropped 11 bases, with 8 bases sitting between them.

The chain employs TRBV5-1 and TRBJ2-1; tentative D call: TRBD1 (5 bases). The V gene's germline CDR1 is SGHRS and CDR2 YFSETQ. Deletions cut 0 bases from V and 5 bases from J, with 9 bases between. The CDR3 loop spans 14 amino acids. CDR3 region: CASSLGMTDNEQFF. In nucleotides, the CDR3 is TGCGCCAGCAGCTTGGGTATGACAGACAATGAGCAGTTCTTC. Variable domain in full (rest from reference TRBV5-1 and TRBJ2-1): KAGVTQTPRYLIKTRGQQVTLSCSPISGHRSVSWYQQTPGQGLQFLFEYFSETQRNKGNFPGRFSGRQFSNSRSEMNVSTLELGDSALYLCASSLGMTDNEQFFGPGTRLTVL.

This clone has only one observation. The chain carries TRBV5-1 and TRBJ2-7, with 9 bases fitting TRBD1. Germline assignment: CDR1 SGHRS and CDR2 YFSETQ. This CDR3 region has 16 residues. Germline trimming cut 3 bases from V and 6 bases from J; bases unmatched to any gene: 13. CDR3 sequence reads: CASSSDLRDRAREQYF. CDR3 in DNA: TGCGCCAGCAGCTCCGACCTCCGGGACAGGGCACGCGAGCAGTACTTC.

This clone has a handful of counts. The chain uses TRBV3-1 (or the pseudogene TRBV3-2) and TRBJ2-5; possible D gene TRBD2, 5 bases. Germline V CDR1 and CDR2: LGHDT, YNNKEL (reference sequence). Trimming took 1 base from V and 5 from J, leaving 8 bases between them. The CDR3 spans 13 residues. CDR3 nucleotide sequence: TGTGCCAGCAGCCAAGCGGGGTCGGAGACCCAGTACTTC. Its translation is CASSQAGSETQYF.

V is TRBV3-1 (or the pseudogene TRBV3-2) and J is TRBJ2-2, with 9 bases matching TRBD1. The CDR3 has 17 amino acids. The ends lost 0 bases at V and 5 bases at J; junction bases unmatched: 7. Germline CDR1 reads LGHDT; CDR2 reads YNNKEL (reference sequence). This chain's CDR3 is CASSQDPRQGGTGELFF. The DNA of the CDR3 is TGTGCCAGCAGCCAAGATCCGAGACAGGGGGGAACCGGGGAGCTGTTTTTT.

CDR3 amino acids: CASSLAKPGNTIYF. Here the CDR3 DNA reads TGCGCCAGCAGCTTGGCGAAGCCTGGAAACACCATATATTTT. The chain uses TRBV5-1 and TRBJ1-3, with no clear D. Germline CDR1 is SGHRS and CDR2 is YFSETQ. CDR3 length: 14 residues. With 0 bases removed from V and 2 bases from J, the gap between germline ends came to 6 bases.

This chain joins TRBV11-2 and TRBJ1-2; D not resolved. The length of the CDR3 is 12 residues. Trimming pared 5 bases from V and 8 bases from J, leaving 12 bases between. CDR1 is SGHAT and CDR2 is FQNNGV in the germline V gene. DNA for the CDR3: TGTGCCAGCAGCCCTAGAGAGAGAGGCTACACCTTC. Protein: CASSPRERGYTF.

A single count supports this clone. The chain joins TRBV9 to TRBJ2-7; the D gene is possibly TRBD2 (5 bases). The CDR3 covers 14 residues. Germline assignment: CDR1 SGDLS and CDR2 YYNGEE. With 0 bases removed from V and 2 bases from J, the gap between germline ends came to 9 bases. DNA of the CDR3: TGTGCCAGCAGCGTAGATCGGGGAACCTACGAGCAGTACTTC. Translation gives CASSVDRGTYEQYF.

This rearrangement joins TRBV7-9 to TRBJ1-1, with 9 bases lining up with TRBD1. Germline V CDR1 and CDR2: SEHNR, FQNEAQ (reference sequence). Trimming removed 5 bases from V and 3 bases from J; junction bases left unmatched: 10. The CDR3 totals 16 residues. The CDR3 sequence: CASSRDRDLWDTEAFF. The CDR3 region has the DNA TGTGCCAGCAGCCGGGACAGGGATCTGTGGGACACTGAAGCTTTCTTT.

The V gene is TRBV5-1, the J gene TRBJ1-1; a possible D gene is TRBD1 (6 bases). This CDR3 region has 15 residues. Trimming left V 2 bases short and J 3 bases short, with 14 bases between. CDR1 SGHRS and CDR2 YFSETQ come from the germline V gene. As DNA, the CDR3 is TGCGCCAGCAGCTTTAACAGCCCAGGGGACACTGAAGCTTTCTTT. Translated, it gives CASSFNSPGDTEAFF.

The chain links TRBV18 to TRBJ1-1; D possibly corresponds to TRBD1 (5 bases). This CDR3 is built from 14 residues. Trimming left V 2 bases short and J 4 bases short, with 11 bases between. The germline V gene has CDR1 KGHSH and CDR2 LQKENI. The CDR3 nucleotides read TGTGCCAGCTCACCAGTGCAGGGCCTCACTGAAGCTTTCTTT. Its translation: CASSPVQGLTEAFF. Variable domain in full (rest from reference TRBV18 and TRBJ1-1): NAGVMQNPRHLVRRRGQEARLRCSPMKGHSHVYWYRQLPEEGLKFMVYLQKENIIDESGMPKERFSAEFPKEGPSILRIQQVVRGDSAAYFCASSPVQGLTEAFFGQGTRLTVV.

This chain uses TRBV3-1 (or the pseudogene TRBV3-2) with TRBJ1-2, with D unresolved. The germline V gene encodes CDR1 LGHDT and CDR2 YNNKEL (reference sequence). The CDR3 extends over 13 amino acids. The V gene lost 1 base and the J gene lost 7 bases, with 10 bases spanning the gap. The CDR3 here is CASSQATEFGYTF. CDR3 bases: TGTGCCAGCAGCCAAGCGACGGAGTTTGGCTACACCTTC.

V gene TRBV5-4 combines with J gene TRBJ1-2; 7 bases agree with TRBD1. J lost 9 bases, V lost 4 bases, and 6 bases had no gene match. CDR1 is SGHNT, CDR2 YYREEE, per germline (reference sequence). The CDR3 is 12 amino acids. In nucleotides, the CDR3 is TGTGCCAGCAGCACGGTACAGGGGAGCTACACCTTC. Amino acids: CASSTVQGSYTF.

V and J are TRBV28 and TRBJ2-7; D is possibly TRBD1 (6 bases). V was clipped by 8 bases and J by 4 bases, with 21 bases between them. There are 15 residues in the CDR3. Germline CDR1 MDHEN, CDR2 SYDVKM. This CDR3 reads CASPPTNRELYEQYF. CDR3 coding DNA: TGTGCCAGCCCGCCGACGAACAGGGAATTGTACGAGCAGTACTTC. The entire variable domain, with the rest obtained from reference TRBV28 and TRBJ2-7, is as follows: DVKVTQSSRYLVKRTGEKVFLECVQDMDHENMFWYRQDPGLGLRLIYFSYDVKMKEKGDIPEGYSVSREKKERFSLILESASTNQTSMYLCASPPTNRELYEQYFGPGTRLTVT.